Listed below are T cell receptor beta chains from one sample, sequenced in a study of blood T cell repertoires in COVID-19. Assay used: immunoSEQ multiplex PCR; TCRdb lists only in-frame clones, some missing. The sample carries around 17,000 clones, roughly 87% recorded once. Sequencing was carried out using peripheral blood. The receptors shown here come from an older woman with active COVID-19. The CDR3 runs from the conserved cysteine through the conserved F or W. Fields, in order: J gene, clone size, V gene, D gene, CDR3 protein, CDR3 DNA. D genes are given only for firm matches. Clone sizes are given selectively: once, few, many, or a class where the clone is expanded.

j_gene: TRBJ2-1
abundance: once
v_gene: TRBV9
d_gene: TRBD2
CDR3aa: CASSVEFSGTDNEQFF
CDR3nt: TGTGCCAGCAGCGTGGAGTTTAGCGGGACTGACAATGAGCAGTTCTTC

j_gene: TRBJ2-7
abundance: -
v_gene: TRBV28
d_gene: -
CDR3aa: CASSSSLRSYEQYF
CDR3nt: TGTGCCAGCAGTTCGTCTCTTAGGAGCTACGAGCAGTACTTC

j_gene: TRBJ1-1
abundance: -
v_gene: TRBV29-1
d_gene: -
CDR3aa: CSVMGREGTEAFF
CDR3nt: TGCAGCGTTATGGGCAGGGAGGGCACTGAAGCTTTCTTT

j_gene: TRBJ2-2
abundance: -
v_gene: TRBV28
d_gene: -
CDR3aa: CASRLGGNTGELFF
CDR3nt: TGTGCCAGCCGCCTCGGGGGGAACACCGGGGAGCTGTTTTTT

j_gene: TRBJ1-1
abundance: -
v_gene: TRBV4-2
d_gene: -
CDR3aa: CASSQVRGEGTEAFF
CDR3nt: TGTGCCAGCAGCCAAGTTCGGGGGGAGGGCACTGAAGCTTTCTTT

j_gene: TRBJ2-3
abundance: -
v_gene: TRBV6-2/TRBV6-3
d_gene: TRBD2
CDR3aa: CASSLRLLAGGTDTQYF
CDR3nt: TGTGCCAGCAGCCTCCGCCTATTAGCGGGAGGCACAGATACGCAGTATTTT

j_gene: TRBJ1-4
abundance: -
v_gene: TRBV28
d_gene: -
CDR3aa: CASSRREGPGGKLFF
CDR3nt: TGTGCCAGCAGTCGCCGGGAGGGCCCTGGGGGAAAACTGTTTTTT

j_gene: TRBJ2-7
abundance: few
v_gene: TRBV20-1
d_gene: -
CDR3aa: CSARKVGEQYF
CDR3nt: TGCAGTGCTAGAAAGGTCGGGGAGCAGTACTTC

j_gene: TRBJ2-1
abundance: -
v_gene: TRBV3-1/TRBV3-2
d_gene: -
CDR3aa: CASSQERQYFHEQFF
CDR3nt: TGTGCCAGCAGCCAAGAGAGACAATATTTCCATGAGCAGTTCTTC

j_gene: TRBJ1-2
abundance: -
v_gene: TRBV6-6
d_gene: TRBD1
CDR3aa: CASRPADRADDYGYTF
CDR3nt: TGTGCCAGCAGACCAGCGGACAGGGCGGATGACTATGGCTACACCTTC

j_gene: TRBJ2-7
abundance: -
v_gene: TRBV5-1
d_gene: TRBD1
CDR3aa: CASSRQGDEQYF
CDR3nt: TGCGCCAGCAGCCGACAGGGCGACGAGCAGTACTTC

j_gene: TRBJ1-6
abundance: -
v_gene: TRBV12-3/TRBV12-4
d_gene: -
CDR3aa: CASSQSNSPLHF
CDR3nt: TGTGCCAGCAGTCAATCAAATTCACCCCTCCACTTT

j_gene: TRBJ2-3
abundance: -
v_gene: TRBV7-3
d_gene: TRBD1
CDR3aa: CASSLIGQGARADTQYF
CDR3nt: TGTGCCAGCAGCTTAATCGGGCAGGGGGCCAGAGCAGATACGCAGTATTTT

j_gene: TRBJ2-7
abundance: -
v_gene: TRBV11-2
d_gene: TRBD2
CDR3aa: CASSIIAGGYYEQYF
CDR3nt: TGTGCCAGCAGCATTATAGCGGGAGGATACTACGAGCAGTACTTC

j_gene: TRBJ2-1
abundance: -
v_gene: TRBV7-6
d_gene: TRBD1
CDR3aa: CASSLGVGGWDNEQFF
CDR3nt: TGTGCCAGCAGCTTAGGGGTAGGGGGCTGGGACAATGAGCAGTTCTTC

j_gene: TRBJ1-1
abundance: -
v_gene: TRBV11-3
d_gene: -
CDR3aa: CASSQLPGGVDTEAFF
CDR3nt: TGTGCCAGCAGCCAACTCCCGGGGGGGGTGGACACTGAAGCTTTCTTT

j_gene: TRBJ1-5
abundance: -
v_gene: TRBV24-1
d_gene: -
CDR3aa: CATSGQPQHF
CDR3nt: TGTGCCACCTCCGGTCAGCCCCAGCATTTT

j_gene: TRBJ2-1
abundance: -
v_gene: TRBV28
d_gene: TRBD1
CDR3aa: CASSFEGAPQYEQFF
CDR3nt: TGTGCCAGCAGTTTTGAGGGGGCCCCCCAATATGAGCAGTTCTTC

j_gene: TRBJ2-7
abundance: -
v_gene: TRBV7-7
d_gene: TRBD1
CDR3aa: CASAKGQGFEQYF
CDR3nt: TGTGCTAGCGCCAAGGGACAGGGTTTCGAGCAGTACTTC

j_gene: TRBJ2-1
abundance: -
v_gene: TRBV5-1
d_gene: -
CDR3aa: CASSFPGGGEQFF
CDR3nt: TGCGCCAGCAGCTTCCCAGGGGGAGGTGAGCAGTTCTTC

j_gene: TRBJ2-1
abundance: -
v_gene: TRBV5-5
d_gene: TRBD2
CDR3aa: CASSFRLAEPNNEQFF
CDR3nt: TGTGCCAGCAGCTTCAGACTAGCGGAACCTAACAATGAGCAGTTCTTC

j_gene: TRBJ2-3
abundance: few
v_gene: TRBV7-8
d_gene: -
CDR3aa: CASSLGWDFTDTQYF
CDR3nt: TGTGCCAGCAGCTTAGGGTGGGACTTCACAGATACGCAGTATTTT

j_gene: TRBJ2-1
abundance: once
v_gene: TRBV6-5
d_gene: -
CDR3aa: CASRRTIEPTEQFF
CDR3nt: TGTGCCAGCAGGAGAACGATAGAGCCCACTGAGCAGTTCTTC

j_gene: TRBJ2-1
abundance: -
v_gene: TRBV6-5
d_gene: -
CDR3aa: CASRSREEQFF
CDR3nt: TGTGCCAGCAGGTCACGAGAGGAGCAGTTCTTC

j_gene: TRBJ2-1
abundance: -
v_gene: TRBV7-2
d_gene: -
CDR3aa: CASSLTSLEQFF
CDR3nt: TGTGCCAGCAGCTTAACTAGCCTCGAGCAGTTCTTC

j_gene: TRBJ2-5
abundance: -
v_gene: TRBV5-3
d_gene: TRBD2
CDR3aa: CARSLTGGGRETQYF
CDR3nt: TGTGCCAGAAGCTTAACGGGAGGGGGTAGAGAGACCCAGTACTTC

j_gene: TRBJ2-3
abundance: -
v_gene: TRBV19
d_gene: TRBD1
CDR3aa: CASSLGTGDPTDTQYF
CDR3nt: TGTGCCAGTAGTCTTGGGACAGGGGACCCCACAGATACGCAGTATTTT

j_gene: TRBJ1-2
abundance: -
v_gene: TRBV28
d_gene: TRBD1
CDR3aa: CASNDRGIGNYGYTF
CDR3nt: TGTGCCAGCAACGACAGGGGCATAGGTAACTATGGCTACACCTTC

j_gene: TRBJ1-6
abundance: -
v_gene: TRBV4-1
d_gene: TRBD1
CDR3aa: CASSAGQTYNSPLHF
CDR3nt: TGCGCCAGCAGCGCGGGACAGACCTATAATTCACCCCTCCACTTT

j_gene: TRBJ2-1
abundance: medium-sized
v_gene: TRBV24-1
d_gene: TRBD1
CDR3aa: CATSARGNNEQFF
CDR3nt: TGTGCCACCAGTGCCAGGGGGAACAATGAGCAGTTCTTC

j_gene: TRBJ1-1
abundance: -
v_gene: TRBV18
d_gene: -
CDR3aa: CASSPEGRREAFF
CDR3nt: TGTGCCAGCTCGCCGGAAGGGAGGCGTGAAGCTTTCTTT

j_gene: TRBJ2-7
abundance: -
v_gene: TRBV5-1
d_gene: TRBD1
CDR3aa: CASSPRTGPRQYF
CDR3nt: TGCGCCAGCAGTCCGCGGACAGGCCCCAGGCAGTACTTC

j_gene: TRBJ1-3
abundance: -
v_gene: TRBV13
d_gene: TRBD1
CDR3aa: CASSSWTGPGNTIYF
CDR3nt: TGTGCCAGCAGCTCGTGGACAGGGCCTGGAAACACCATATATTTT

j_gene: TRBJ2-3
abundance: few
v_gene: TRBV6-4
d_gene: TRBD2
CDR3aa: CASSDGTSGGDTQYF
CDR3nt: TGTGCCAGCAGTGACGGGACTAGCGGAGGAGATACGCAGTATTTT

j_gene: TRBJ2-7
abundance: once
v_gene: TRBV12-3/TRBV12-4
d_gene: TRBD1
CDR3aa: CASRDRGISEQYF
CDR3nt: TGTGCCAGTCGGGACAGGGGCATTTCGGAGCAGTACTTC

j_gene: TRBJ1-1
abundance: -
v_gene: TRBV2
d_gene: -
CDR3aa: CASSVQGRDTEAFF
CDR3nt: TGTGCCAGCAGTGTGCAGGGGCGCGACACTGAAGCTTTCTTT

j_gene: TRBJ2-2
abundance: -
v_gene: TRBV4-2
d_gene: -
CDR3aa: CASSPKPPPQAGELFF
CDR3nt: TGTGCCAGCAGCCCCAAGCCACCGCCCCAAGCCGGGGAGCTGTTTTTT

j_gene: TRBJ2-4
abundance: -
v_gene: TRBV7-9
d_gene: TRBD1
CDR3aa: CASSFGQGVGNIQYF
CDR3nt: TGTGCCAGCAGCTTTGGACAGGGGGTGGGAAACATTCAGTACTTC

j_gene: TRBJ2-6
abundance: -
v_gene: TRBV6-1
d_gene: -
CDR3aa: CASSENGVLWSSGANVLTF
CDR3nt: TGTGCCAGCAGTGAAAATGGTGTTCTATGGAGCTCTGGGGCCAACGTCCTGACTTTC

j_gene: TRBJ2-7
abundance: few
v_gene: TRBV7-9
d_gene: -
CDR3aa: CASGPQGHEQYF
CDR3nt: TGTGCCAGCGGACCACAGGGCCACGAGCAGTACTTC